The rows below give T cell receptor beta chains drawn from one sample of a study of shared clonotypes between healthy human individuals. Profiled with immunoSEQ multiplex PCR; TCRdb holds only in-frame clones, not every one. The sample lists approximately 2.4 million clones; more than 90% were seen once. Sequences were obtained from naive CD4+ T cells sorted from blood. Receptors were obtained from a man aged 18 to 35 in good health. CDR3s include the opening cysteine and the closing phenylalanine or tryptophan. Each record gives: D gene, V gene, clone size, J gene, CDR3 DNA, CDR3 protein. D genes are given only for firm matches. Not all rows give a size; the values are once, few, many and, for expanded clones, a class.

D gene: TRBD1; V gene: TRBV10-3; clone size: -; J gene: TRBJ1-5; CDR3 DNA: TGTGCCATCAGCCCCGGAGGGCAGGGGGCAAGCAATCAGCCCCAGCATTTT; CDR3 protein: CAISPGGQGASNQPQHF
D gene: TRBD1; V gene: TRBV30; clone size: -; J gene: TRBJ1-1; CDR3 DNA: TGTGCCTGGATAGACCGGGACAGGGGCGGCAACACTGAAGCTTTCTTT; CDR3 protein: CAWIDRDRGGNTEAFF
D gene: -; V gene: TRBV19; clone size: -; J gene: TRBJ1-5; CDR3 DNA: TGTGCCAGTAGTATGGGGGGGGGAAGCAATCAGCCCCAGCATTTT; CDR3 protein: CASSMGGGSNQPQHF
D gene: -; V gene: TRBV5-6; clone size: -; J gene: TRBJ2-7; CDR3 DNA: TGTGCCAGCAGCTTGGCTCGGAGCTACGAGCAGTACTTC; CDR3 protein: CASSLARSYEQYF
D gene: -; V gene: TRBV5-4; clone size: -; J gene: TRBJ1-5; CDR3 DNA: TGTGCCAGCAGCTCAGATATCAGCAATCAGCCCCAGCATTTT; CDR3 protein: CASSSDISNQPQHF
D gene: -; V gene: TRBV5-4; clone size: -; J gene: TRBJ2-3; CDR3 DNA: TGTGCCAGCAGCTTGGGGCTAGCGAGAGATACGCAGTATTTT; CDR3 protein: CASSLGLARDTQYF
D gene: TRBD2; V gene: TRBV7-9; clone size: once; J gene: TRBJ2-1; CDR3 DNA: TGTGCCAGCAGCTTAGTAGAGGGAGGGCCATTTGAGCAGTTCTTC; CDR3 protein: CASSLVEGGPFEQFF
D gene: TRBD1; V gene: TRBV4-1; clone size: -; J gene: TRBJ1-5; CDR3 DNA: TGCGCCAGCAGCCAAGAGTGGGGACAGGGCAATCAGCCCCAGCATTTT; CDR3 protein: CASSQEWGQGNQPQHF
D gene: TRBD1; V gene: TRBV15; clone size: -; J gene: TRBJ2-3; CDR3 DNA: TGTGCCACCAGCAGAGAGACAGGGGTTGAGTCAGATACGCAGTATTTT; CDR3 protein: CATSRETGVESDTQYF
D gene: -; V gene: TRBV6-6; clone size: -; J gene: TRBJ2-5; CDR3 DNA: TGTGCCAGCGGCCAAGTGGAAGAGACCCAGTACTTC; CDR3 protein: CASGQVEETQYF
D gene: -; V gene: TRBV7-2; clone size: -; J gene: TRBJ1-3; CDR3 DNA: TGTGCCAGCAGCCAATGGGGAAACACCATATATTTT; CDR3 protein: CASSQWGNTIYF
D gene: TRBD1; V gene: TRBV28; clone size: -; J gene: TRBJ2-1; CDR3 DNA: TGTGCCAGCAGGCTGACAGGGCACTCCTACAATGAGCAGTTCTTC; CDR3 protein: CASRLTGHSYNEQFF
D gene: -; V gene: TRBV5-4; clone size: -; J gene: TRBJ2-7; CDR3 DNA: TGTGCCAGCAGCCCCTTCGACACGACCTACGAGCAGTACTTC; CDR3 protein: CASSPFDTTYEQYF
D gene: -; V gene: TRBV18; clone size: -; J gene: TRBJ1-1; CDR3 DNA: TGTGCCAGCTCATACAATCCAAACACTGAAGCTTTCTTT; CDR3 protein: CASSYNPNTEAFF
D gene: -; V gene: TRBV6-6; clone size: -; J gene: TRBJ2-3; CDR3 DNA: TGTGCCAGCAGCCCGGACAGCACAGATACGCAGTATTTT; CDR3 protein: CASSPDSTDTQYF
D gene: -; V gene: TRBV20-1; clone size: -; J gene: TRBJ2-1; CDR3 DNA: TGCAGTGCTAGCAGGGGCAATGAGCAGTTCTTC; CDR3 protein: CSASRGNEQFF
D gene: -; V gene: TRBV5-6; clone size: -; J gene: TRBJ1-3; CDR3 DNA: TGTGCCAGCACCAAAGGGATCCAGGTGAGCGGAAACACCATATATTTT; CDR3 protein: CASTKGIQVSGNTIYF
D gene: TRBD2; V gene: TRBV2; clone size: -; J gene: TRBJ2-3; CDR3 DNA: TGTGCCAGCAGGACCCGACTAGCGCACACAGATACGCAGTATTTT; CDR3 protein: CASRTRLAHTDTQYF
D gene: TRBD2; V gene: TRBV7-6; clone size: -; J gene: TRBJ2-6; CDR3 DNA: TGTGCCAGCAGCTCTAGCGGGTTGAGAGGGGCCAACGTCCTGACTTTC; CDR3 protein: CASSSSGLRGANVLTF
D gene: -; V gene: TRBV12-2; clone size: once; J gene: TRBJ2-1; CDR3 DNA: TGTGCAAGTCGCTTACCCCTCAGACGGGAGCAGTTCTTC; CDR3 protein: CASRLPLRREQFF
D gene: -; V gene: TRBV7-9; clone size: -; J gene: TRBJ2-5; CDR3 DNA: TGTGCCAGCAGCCGCGGACAGACCGAGACCCAGTACTTC; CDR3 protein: CASSRGQTETQYF
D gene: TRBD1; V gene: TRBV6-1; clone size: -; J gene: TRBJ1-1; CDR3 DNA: TGTGCCAGCAGTGGATGGGACAGGGCGGGGGCTGAAGCTTTCTTT; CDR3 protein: CASSGWDRAGAEAFF
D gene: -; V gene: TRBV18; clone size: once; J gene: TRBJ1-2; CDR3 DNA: TGTGCCAGCTCACCGGGGGTTGACTATGGCTACACCTTC; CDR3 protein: CASSPGVDYGYTF
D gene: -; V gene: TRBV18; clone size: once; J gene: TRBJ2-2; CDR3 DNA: TGTGCCAGCTCAGCCCAAGGGAACACCGGGGAGCTGTTTTTT; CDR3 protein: CASSAQGNTGELFF
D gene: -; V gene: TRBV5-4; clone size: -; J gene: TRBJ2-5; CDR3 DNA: TGTGCCAGCAGCTCCACAGGGCGAGAGACCCAGTACTTC; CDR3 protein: CASSSTGRETQYF
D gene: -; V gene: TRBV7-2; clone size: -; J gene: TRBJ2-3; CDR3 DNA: TGTGCCAGCAGCTTAGACGGGGGCCTCACAGATACGCAGTATTTT; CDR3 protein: CASSLDGGLTDTQYF
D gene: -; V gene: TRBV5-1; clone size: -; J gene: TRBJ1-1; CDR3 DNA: TGCGCCAGCAGCTTGATTCCACAGGTCACTGAAGCTTTCTTT; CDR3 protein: CASSLIPQVTEAFF
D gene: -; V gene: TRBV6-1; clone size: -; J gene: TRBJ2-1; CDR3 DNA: TGTGCCAGCAGTGCGTTCCGGGACCGCAACGACAATGAGCAGTTCTTC; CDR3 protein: CASSAFRDRNDNEQFF
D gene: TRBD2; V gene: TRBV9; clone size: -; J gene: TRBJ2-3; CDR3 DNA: TGTGCCAGCAGCCTTACGGGGCTAGCGGTGACAGATACGCAGTATTTT; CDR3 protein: CASSLTGLAVTDTQYF
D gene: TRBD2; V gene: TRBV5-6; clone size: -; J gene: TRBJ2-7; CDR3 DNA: TGTGCCAGCAGCTCCGGGACTAGCGAGACCTACGAGCAGTACTTC; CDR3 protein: CASSSGTSETYEQYF
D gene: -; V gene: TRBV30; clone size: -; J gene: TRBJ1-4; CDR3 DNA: TGTGCCTGGAGTGTAATGGGGGGCAGGAATGAAAAACTGTTTTTT; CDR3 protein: CAWSVMGGRNEKLFF
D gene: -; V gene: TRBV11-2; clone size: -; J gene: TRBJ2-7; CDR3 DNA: TGTGCCAGCAGCTTAGCCAGGGCCTCCTACGAGCAGTACTTC; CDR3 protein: CASSLARASYEQYF
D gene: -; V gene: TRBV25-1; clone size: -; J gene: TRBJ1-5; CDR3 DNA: TGTGCCAGCAGCCCCGGTCCAGGGGCGAGCAATCAGCCCCAGCATTTT; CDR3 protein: CASSPGPGASNQPQHF
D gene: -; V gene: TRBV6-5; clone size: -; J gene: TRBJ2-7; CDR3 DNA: TGTGCCAGCAGAGCCGGGACTTGGGGCCCCTACGAGCAGTACTTC; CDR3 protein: CASRAGTWGPYEQYF
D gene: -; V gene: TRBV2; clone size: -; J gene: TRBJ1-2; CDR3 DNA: TGTGCCAGGACCATCTACTATGGCTACACCTTC; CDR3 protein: CARTIYYGYTF
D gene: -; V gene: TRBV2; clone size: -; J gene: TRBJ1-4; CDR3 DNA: TGTGCCAGCAAGATTGACAGAGCAACTAATGAAAAACTGTTTTTT; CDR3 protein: CASKIDRATNEKLFF
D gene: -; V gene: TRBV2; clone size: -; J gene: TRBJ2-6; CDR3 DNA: TGTGCCAGCAGTGGAAGCTCTGGGGCCAACGTCCTGACTTTC; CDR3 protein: CASSGSSGANVLTF
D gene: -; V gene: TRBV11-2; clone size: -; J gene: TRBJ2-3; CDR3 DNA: TGTGCCAGCAGCCTCGGCCCCACAGATACGCAGTATTTT; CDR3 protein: CASSLGPTDTQYF
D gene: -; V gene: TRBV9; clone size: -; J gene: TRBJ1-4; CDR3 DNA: TGTGCCAGCAGCGTAGATGAGGGCCTAGGGGAAAAACTGTTTTTT; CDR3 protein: CASSVDEGLGEKLFF
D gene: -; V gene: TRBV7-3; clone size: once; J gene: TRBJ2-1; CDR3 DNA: TGTGCCAGCAGCTTAAGGGGCGGCGCGGGGGCCAATGAGCAGTTCTTC; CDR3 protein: CASSLRGGAGANEQFF
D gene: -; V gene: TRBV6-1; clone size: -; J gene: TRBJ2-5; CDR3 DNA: TGTGCCAGCAGTGCCGTACAGGGTGAAGAGACCCAGTACTTC; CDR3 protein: CASSAVQGEETQYF
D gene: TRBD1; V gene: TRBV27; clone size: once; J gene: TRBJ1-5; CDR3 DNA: TGTGCCAGCAGCGCCACGACAGGGCAATTAGGGTATCAGCCCCAGCATTTT; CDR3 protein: CASSATTGQLGYQPQHF
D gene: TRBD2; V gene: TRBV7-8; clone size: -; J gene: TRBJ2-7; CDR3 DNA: TGTGCCAGTGGACTAGCTGATGAGCAGTACTTC; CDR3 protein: CASGLADEQYF
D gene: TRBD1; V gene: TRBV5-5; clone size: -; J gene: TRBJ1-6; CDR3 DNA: TGTGCCAGCAGCTTGTCCCAGGGGGGTTCACCCCTCCACTTT; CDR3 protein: CASSLSQGGSPLHF
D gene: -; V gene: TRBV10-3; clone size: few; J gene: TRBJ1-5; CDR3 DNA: TGTGCCATCAGTGAGTCGGGGGGCAGCAATCAGCCCCAGCATTTT; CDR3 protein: CAISESGGSNQPQHF
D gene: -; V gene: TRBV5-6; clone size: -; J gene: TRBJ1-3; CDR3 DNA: TGTGCCAGCAGCTTGACCCCGCGACGGAGCTCTGGAAACACCATATATTTT; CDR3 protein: CASSLTPRRSSGNTIYF